Presented here are 20 T cell receptor beta chains from one specimen sequenced in a study of CD8 T cells in Susac syndrome. Random-hexamer reverse transcription was applied to about 0.45 to 1 ug RNA. From the immunoSEQ multiplex PCR reads, TCRdb called clonotypes with MiXCR, one entry per CDR3 protein. The data show 90,000 to 110,000 distinct CDR3 sequences, about 96% seen once. The sample taken for sequencing was CD4+ T cells from PBMCs. These receptors came from a human donor in good health.

The CDR3 protein is CASSPEPTTDTQYF. CDR3 nucleotide sequence: TGTGCCAGCAGTCCCGAACCAACCACAGATACGCAGTATTTT. The rearrangement links TRBV28 to TRBJ2-3; D is unclear. Trimming left V 5 bases short and J 2 bases short, with 11 bases between. This CDR3 region has 14 residues. CDR1 and CDR2 (germline): MDHEN, SYDVKM.

V and J are TRBV3-1 and TRBJ1-2, with 10 positions matching TRBD1. The germline CDR1 and CDR2 sequences are LGHDT and YNNKEL (reference sequence). Trimming took 1 base from V and 7 from J; bases not matched to a gene: 3. This CDR3 comprises 14 residues. The CDR3, as DNA: TGTGCCAGCAGCCAAGGACAGGGGGCGACTGGCTACACCTTC. This encodes CASSQGQGATGYTF.

The chain combines TRBV20-1 with TRBJ2-7; TRBD1 is a possible D gene (5 bases). Trimming took 6 bases from V and 4 from J, leaving 16 bases between them. The V gene's germline CDR1 is DFQATT and CDR2 SNEGSKA (reference sequence). The CDR3 spans 13 residues. CDR3: CSAVPGYGYEQYF. The CDR3 DNA reads TGCAGTGCCGTACCAGGGTACGGGTACGAGCAGTACTTC.

The V and J genes are TRBV29-1 and TRBJ1-2; D is unclear. Germline V lookup: CDR1 SQVTM, CDR2 ANQGSEA. This CDR3 spans 13 amino acids. The CDR3 loop reads CSGQEVANYGYTF. The DNA for the CDR3 is TGCAGTGGCCAGGAGGTGGCTAACTATGGCTACACCTTC.

This chain joins TRBV30 and TRBJ2-1; no reliable D call. The CDR3 spans 13 residues. Trimming left V 5 bases short and J 1 base short, with 9 bases between. Germline V lookup: CDR1 GTSNPN, CDR2 SVGIG (reference sequence). This CDR3 is CAWRISSYNEQFF. CDR3 nucleotides: TGTGCCTGGCGAATAAGTTCCTACAATGAGCAGTTCTTC.

The chain combines TRBV25-1 with TRBJ1-6; perhaps TRBD1 as D (5 bases). Trimming removed 8 bases from V and 10 bases from J, with 18 bases in between. CDR3 length equals 14 residues. Germline V CDR1 and CDR2: MGHDK, SYGVNS. In DNA, the CDR3 is TGTGCCAGCGGCGCTTCGGGGGAGGGGTCACCCCTCCACTTT. Translated, it gives CASGASGEGSPLHF.

The J gene is TRBJ2-4, the V gene TRBV23-1; 8 bases match TRBD1. TRBV23-1 is known as an ORF, though its function is uncertain. V lost 7 bases, J lost 1 base, and 9 bases stayed unmatched. The CDR3 spans 16 residues. The CDR3 sequence: CASTYDRGRAKNIQYF. The CDR3 DNA sequence: TGCGCCAGCACCTACGACAGGGGACGGGCCAAAAACATTCAGTACTTC.

V is TRBV4-2 and J is TRBJ1-2, with 7 bases identical to TRBD1. This CDR3 has 13 amino acids. V lost 5 bases and J lost 8; bases outside the gene matches: 8. The V gene's germline CDR1 is LGHNA and CDR2 YNFKEQ. The CDR3 DNA reads as TGTGCCAGCAGCATACAGGGGATTGGAGGCTACACCTTC. As protein: CASSIQGIGGYTF.

This clonotype is a singleton in its sample. The gene calls are TRBV19 and TRBJ2-2; D is unclear. Germline CDR1 reads LNHDA; CDR2 reads SQIVND (reference sequence). V was cut by 4 bases and J by 0 bases, with 12 bases left in between. This CDR3 spans 16 amino acids. This CDR3 reads CASSTVNFANTGELFF. In DNA form, the CDR3 reads TGTGCCAGTAGTACGGTTAACTTCGCGAACACCGGGGAGCTGTTTTTT.

V usage is TRBV2 and J usage is TRBJ2-7; D is ambiguous. V lost 4 bases, J lost 5 bases, and 6 bases lay in between. From germline, CDR1 is SNHLY and CDR2 FYNNEI. The CDR3 covers 11 residues. This chain's CDR3 is CASSGYHEQYF. Written as DNA, the CDR3 is TGTGCCAGCAGTGGGTACCACGAGCAGTACTTC.

The gene calls are TRBV18 and TRBJ2-7, with D possibly being TRBD1 (5 bases). The length of the CDR3 is 14 residues. Germline CDR1 is KGHSH and CDR2 is LQKENI. Trimming cost V 0 bases and J 5 bases, with 11 bases left between them. The CDR3 protein is CASSPPVRANEQYF. The CDR3, as DNA: TGTGCCAGCTCACCACCGGTCAGGGCGAACGAGCAGTACTTC.

This clonotype was counted a single time. CDR3 sequence (DNA): TGTGCCAGCAGCTCCCTAGGTCGACTAGGGGAGGAGACCCAGTACTTC. It translates to CASSSLGRLGEETQYF. The V call is TRBV11-2, the J call TRBJ2-5; D is perhaps TRBD2 (6 bases). The CDR3 spans 16 residues. V shed 4 bases and J shed 5 bases, with 20 bases lying between them. Germline V gene lookup returns CDR1 SGHAT and CDR2 FQNNGV.

This chain connects TRBV29-1 to TRBJ2-1, with 10 bases that match TRBD2. This CDR3 region has 14 residues. CDR1 and CDR2 (germline): SQVTM, ANQGSEA. Losses at the gene ends were 8 bases for V and 9 bases for J; bases not matched to a gene: 13. CDR3 region: CSSTGLAGVSEQFF. The CDR3 bases are TGCAGCTCCACCGGGCTAGCGGGAGTGAGTGAGCAGTTCTTC.

The chain has TRBV6-6 and TRBJ2-5; no reliable D call. The germline V gene has CDR1 MNHNY and CDR2 SVGAGI (reference sequence). The CDR3 is 14 amino acids. The V end was cut by 3 bases, the J end by 2 bases, with 10 bases between. The DNA for the CDR3 is TGTGCCAGCAGTTATGGGCCGGCGCAAGAGACCCAGTACTTC. As protein: CASSYGPAQETQYF.

The rearrangement links TRBV5-1 to TRBJ2-6; 8 bases map to TRBD2. Germline CDR1 SGHRS, CDR2 YFSETQ. Trimming took 3 bases from V and 4 from J; bases not matched to a gene: 6. This CDR3 has 16 residues. CDR3: CASSSSGGKGANVLTF. CDR3 nucleotides: TGCGCCAGCAGCTCTTCGGGGGGGAAAGGGGCCAACGTCCTGACTTTC. Combining the CDR3 with reference TRBV5-1 and TRBJ2-6 gives the whole variable domain KAGVTQTPRYLIKTRGQQVTLSCSPISGHRSVSWYQQTPGQGLQFLFEYFSETQRNKGNFPGRFSGRQFSNSRSEMNVSTLELGDSALYLCASSSSGGKGANVLTFGAGSRLTVL.

V and J are TRBV24-1 and TRBJ2-5, with a possible D match to TRBD1 (6 bases). CDR3 length: 15 residues. The germline V and J ends were trimmed by 0 bases and 4 bases, with 11 bases remaining between them. The germline V gene has CDR1 KGHDR and CDR2 SFDVKD. The CDR3 DNA reads as TGTGCCACCAGTGATTTGTATCAGGGGAGAGAGACCCAGTACTTC. Translated: CATSDLYQGRETQYF.

The chain carries TRBV7-8 and TRBJ2-7; D uncertain. Germline V gene lookup returns CDR1 SGHVS and CDR2 FQNEAQ. The CDR3 length is 14 residues. Trimming took off 2 bases at V and 5 bases at J, with 13 bases between the two ends. The CDR3 spells CASSLPILGNEQYF. In DNA form, the CDR3 reads TGTGCCAGCAGCTTACCCATACTGGGGAACGAGCAGTACTTC.

J is TRBJ2-1 and V is TRBV4-2, with D possibly matching TRBD2 (6 bases). The CDR3 runs 16 residues. Trimming pared 0 bases from V and 0 bases from J, leaving 9 bases between. CDR1 is LGHNA, CDR2 YNFKEQ, per germline. CDR3 nucleotides: TGTGCCAGCAGCCAAGATTCCGGGAGCTCCTACAATGAGCAGTTCTTC. Translation: CASSQDSGSSYNEQFF.

The V call is TRBV4-1, the J call TRBJ2-4; D remains unclear. Germline V gene data show CDR1 as MGHRA and CDR2 as YSYEKL. The V end was cut by 2 bases, the J end by 0 bases, with 14 bases between. The CDR3 loop spans 17 amino acids. CDR3 sequence (DNA): TGCGCCAGCAGCCAACCGTCCGGGTCGCCAGCCAAAAACATTCAGTACTTC. It is translated as CASSQPSGSPAKNIQYF.

The chain couples TRBV12-3 or TRBV12-4 to TRBJ1-5; D is undetermined. The CDR3 spans 13 residues. The V end was cut by 0 bases, the J end by 6 bases, with 6 bases between. The CDR3 sequence: CASSLAGVQPQHF. The DNA for the CDR3 is TGTGCCAGCAGTTTAGCCGGGGTTCAGCCCCAGCATTTT.